This TCR beta chain emerged from a study of blood T cell repertoires in COVID-19. This CDR3 region has 16 residues. The germline CDR1 and CDR2 sequences are SGDLS and YYNGEE. V lost 0 bases and J lost 8; bases outside the gene matches: 8. Participant-reported clinical history was the basis for cohort assignment. Sequencing used immunoSEQ multiplex PCR; TCRdb keeps in-frame clones, though not all of them. The sample yields over 150,000 clones, about 86% seen once. This rearrangement joins TRBV9 to TRBJ2-2, with 9 positions matching TRBD2. The receptor was derived from a man in his forties or fifties who had recovered from COVID-19. The sequenced material came from PBMCs or T cells enriched from blood (not recorded which). The CDR3 DNA is TGTGCCAGCAGCGTAGTAGCGGGGGCGGTCGTAGGGGAGCTGTTTTTT. Amino acids: CASSVVAGAVVGELFF.